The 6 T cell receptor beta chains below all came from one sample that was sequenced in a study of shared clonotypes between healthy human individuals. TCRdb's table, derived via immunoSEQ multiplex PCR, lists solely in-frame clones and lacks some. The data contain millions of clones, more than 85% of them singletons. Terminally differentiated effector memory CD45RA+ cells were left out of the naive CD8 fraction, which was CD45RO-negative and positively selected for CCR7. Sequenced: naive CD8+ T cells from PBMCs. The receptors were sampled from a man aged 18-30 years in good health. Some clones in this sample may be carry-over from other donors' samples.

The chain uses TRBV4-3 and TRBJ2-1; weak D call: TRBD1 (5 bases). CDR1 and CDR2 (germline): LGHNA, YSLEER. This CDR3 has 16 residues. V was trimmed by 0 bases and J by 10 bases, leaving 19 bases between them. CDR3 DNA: TGCGCCAGCAGCCAAGATGGGGCCCCAGTATCGGAGGAGCAGTTCTTC. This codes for CASSQDGAPVSEEQFF.

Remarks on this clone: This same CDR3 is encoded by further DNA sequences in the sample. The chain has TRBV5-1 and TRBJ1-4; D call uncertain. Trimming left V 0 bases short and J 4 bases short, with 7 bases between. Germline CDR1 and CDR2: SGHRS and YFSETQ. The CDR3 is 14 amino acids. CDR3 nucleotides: TGCGCCAGCAGCTTGGGGCAGATTAATGAAAAACTGTTTTTT. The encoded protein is CASSLGQINEKLFF.

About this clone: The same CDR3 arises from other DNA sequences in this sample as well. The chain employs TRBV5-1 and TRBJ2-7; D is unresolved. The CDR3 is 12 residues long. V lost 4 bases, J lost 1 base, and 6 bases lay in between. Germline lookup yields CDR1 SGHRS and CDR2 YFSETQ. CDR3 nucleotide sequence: TGCGCCAGCAGCCCCTCATCCTACGAGCAGTACTTC. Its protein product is CASSPSSYEQYF.

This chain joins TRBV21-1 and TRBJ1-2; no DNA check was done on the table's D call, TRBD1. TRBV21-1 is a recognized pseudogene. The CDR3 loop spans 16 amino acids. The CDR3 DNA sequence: TGTGCCAGCAGTCTACGAAACAGGCGTATACCTCATGGCTACACCTTC. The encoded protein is CASSLRNRRIPHGYTF.

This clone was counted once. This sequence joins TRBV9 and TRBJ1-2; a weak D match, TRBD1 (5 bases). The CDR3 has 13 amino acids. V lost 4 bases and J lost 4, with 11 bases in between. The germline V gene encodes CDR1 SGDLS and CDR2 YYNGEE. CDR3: CASSLSTAYGYTF. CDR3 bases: TGTGCCAGCAGCCTTTCGACAGCCTATGGCTACACCTTC.

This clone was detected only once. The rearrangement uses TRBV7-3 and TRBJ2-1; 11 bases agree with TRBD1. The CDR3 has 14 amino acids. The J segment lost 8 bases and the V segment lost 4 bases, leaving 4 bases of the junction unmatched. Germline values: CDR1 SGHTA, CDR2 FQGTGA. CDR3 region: CASSSDRGRDEQFF. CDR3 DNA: TGTGCCAGCAGCTCGGACAGGGGGCGGGATGAGCAGTTCTTC.